This T cell receptor (beta chain) was identified in a study of blood T cell repertoires in COVID-19. Background on the study: There were acute and convalescent COVID-19 samples, and they came from the United States, Italy and Spain. The analysed material was cDNA or gDNA that came from T cells, B-cell-depleted T cells, or PBMCs.

Original methodology: Estimation of nucleated cell counts relied on the amplification of reference gene primers. Generated by immunoSEQ multiplex PCR, the TCRdb table keeps only in-frame clones and is missing some. Clonal size and the V and J genes are those of that table, whereas D and trimming came from the DNA. The sample yields about 160,000 clones, about 83% seen once. The Seattle site enrolled patients during active infection and followed them longitudinally. This CDR3 is built from 12 residues. The germline CDR1 and CDR2 sequences are MDHEN and SYDVKM. The V end was cut by 10 bases, the J end by 7 bases, with 16 bases between.

This sequence joins TRBV28 and TRBJ2-5; D gene uncertain. The sequence was obtained from a woman aged 70-85 years with COVID-19, enrolled during active disease. The sample comprised peripheral blood. CDR3 nucleotides: TGTGCCATCAGGAGCGAGCGAGGGACCCAGTACTTC. Amino acids: CAIRSERGTQYF. Variable domain in full (rest from reference TRBV28 and TRBJ2-5): DVKVTQSSRYLVKRTGEKVFLECVQDMDHENMFWYRQDPGLGLRLIYFSYDVKMKEKGDIPEGYSVSREKKERFSLILESASTNQTSMYLCAIRSERGTQYFGPGTRLLVL.